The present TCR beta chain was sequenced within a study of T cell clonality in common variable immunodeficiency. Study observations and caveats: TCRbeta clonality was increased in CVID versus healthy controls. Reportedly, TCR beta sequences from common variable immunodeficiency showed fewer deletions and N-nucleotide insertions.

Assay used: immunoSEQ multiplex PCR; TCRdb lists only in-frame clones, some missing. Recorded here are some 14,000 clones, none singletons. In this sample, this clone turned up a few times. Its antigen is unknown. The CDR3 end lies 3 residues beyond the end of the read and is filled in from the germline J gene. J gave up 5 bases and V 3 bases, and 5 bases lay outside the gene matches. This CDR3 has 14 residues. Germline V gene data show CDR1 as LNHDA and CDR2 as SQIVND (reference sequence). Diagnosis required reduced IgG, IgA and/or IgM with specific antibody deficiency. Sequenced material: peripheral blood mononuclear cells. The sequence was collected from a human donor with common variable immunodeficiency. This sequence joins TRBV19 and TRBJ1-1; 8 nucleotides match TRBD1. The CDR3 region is CASSIQGASTEAFF. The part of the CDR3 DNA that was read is TGTGCCAGTAGTATTCAGGGGGCGTCGACTGAA.